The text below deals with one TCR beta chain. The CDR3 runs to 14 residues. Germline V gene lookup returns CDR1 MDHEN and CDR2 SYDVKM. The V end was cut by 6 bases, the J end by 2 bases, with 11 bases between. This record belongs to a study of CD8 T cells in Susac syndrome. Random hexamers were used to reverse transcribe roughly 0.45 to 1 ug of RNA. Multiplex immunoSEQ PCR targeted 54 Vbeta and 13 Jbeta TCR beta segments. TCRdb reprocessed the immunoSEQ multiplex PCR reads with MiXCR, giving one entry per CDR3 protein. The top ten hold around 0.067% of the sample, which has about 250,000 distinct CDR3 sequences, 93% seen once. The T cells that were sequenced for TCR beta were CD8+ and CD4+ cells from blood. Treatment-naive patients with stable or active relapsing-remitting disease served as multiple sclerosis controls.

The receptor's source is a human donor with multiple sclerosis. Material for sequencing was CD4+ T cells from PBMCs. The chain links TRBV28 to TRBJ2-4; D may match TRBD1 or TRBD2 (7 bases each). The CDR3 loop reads CASSQGGSKNIQYF. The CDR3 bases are TGTGCCAGCAGCCAGGGGGGGTCCAAAAACATTCAGTACTTC.